This entry describes one TCR beta chain. Germline V CDR1 and CDR2: MDHEN, SYDVKM. This CDR3 spans 13 amino acids. V gave up 1 base and J gave up 5 bases, with 8 bases separating them. The data derive from a study of human thymus T cells. TCRdb's table, derived via immunoSEQ multiplex PCR, lists solely in-frame clones and lacks some. The sample lists tens of thousands of clones, 85% to 95% occurring once. Having surgery to correct congenital heart defects, healthy Finnish infants acted as the donors. All available leukocytes, rather than a set cell count, yielded the blood DNA. The chain employs TRBV28 and TRBJ2-5; D is possibly TRBD1 (5 bases). This clonotype was obtained from a boy in the first two years of life with a congenital heart defect but otherwise immunologically healthy. The sequenced material came from blood. The CDR3 sequence: CASSLYRLETQYF. CDR3 bases: TGTGCCAGCAGTTTATACAGGTTGGAGACCCAGTACTTC.